One sample yielded the 26 T cell receptor beta chains listed below, sequenced in a study of blood T cell repertoires in COVID-19. Only in-frame clones appear in the TCRdb table, and some are missing; sequencing was by immunoSEQ multiplex PCR. The table lists under 250,000 clones, roughly 85% of them singletons, with 5.1% in the top ten. Sequenced material: peripheral blood. These receptors were obtained from a man aged 50-59 years with COVID-19, enrolled during active disease.

The CDR3 spells CASSLSVGEAFF. As DNA, the CDR3 is TGTGCCAGCAGCTTGAGCGTCGGTGAAGCTTTCTTT. The chain is built from TRBV5-6 and TRBJ1-1, with no clear D. The CDR3 is 12 residues long. Germline values: CDR1 SGHDT, CDR2 YYEEEE. Trimming took 1 base from V and 7 from J, leaving 8 bases between them.

This clone showed up just once. This chain links TRBV28 with TRBJ1-1, with 9 nucleotides matching TRBD1. CDR3 size: 13 residues. Germline CDR1 reads MDHEN; CDR2 reads SYDVKM. V was pared by 8 bases and J by 1 base, with 2 bases of the junction left unmatched. This chain's CDR3 is CASHRGQNTEAFF. In DNA, the CDR3 is TGTGCCAGCCACAGGGGGCAGAACACTGAAGCTTTCTTT.

The chain is built from TRBV11-2 and TRBJ1-5, with 8 bases identical to TRBD1. The junction had 6 bases not matched to a gene; V was cut back by 4 bases and J by 16 bases. Germline CDR1 SGHAT, CDR2 FQNNGV. The CDR3 runs 11 residues. The CDR3 nucleotides are TGTGCCAGCAGCTCCGGGACAGGCCTACATTTT. It is translated as CASSSGTGLHF.

This clone has a handful of counts. CDR3: CASSVGRVGYTF. In nucleotides, the CDR3 is TGTGCCAGCAGCGTAGGCCGAGTTGGCTACACCTTC. The V and J genes are TRBV9 and TRBJ1-2; D uncertain. This CDR3 spans 12 amino acids. V was cut by 0 bases and J by 7 bases, with 7 bases left in between. Germline CDR1 reads SGDLS; CDR2 reads YYNGEE. The whole variable domain, filled in from reference TRBV9 and TRBJ1-2, reads DSGVTQTPKHLITATGQRVTLRCSPRSGDLSVYWYQQSLDQGLQFLIQYYNGEERAKGNILERFSAQQFPDLHSELNLSSLELGDSALYFCASSVGRVGYTFGSGTRLTVV.

V is TRBV10-2 and J is TRBJ1-1; no clear D. CDR3 length equals 13 residues. V dropped 4 bases and J dropped 0 bases, with 6 bases sitting between them. Germline V gene sequence: CDR1 WSHSY, CDR2 SAAADI. The CDR3 nucleotides read TGCGCCAGCAGTGCCGACATGAACACTGAAGCTTTCTTT. Its translation is CASSADMNTEAFF.

V is TRBV29-1 and J is TRBJ2-3, with 8 bases aligning to TRBD1. Trimming at V came to 6 bases and at J to 4 bases, leaving 6 bases not matched to a gene. The CDR3 loop spans 13 amino acids. Germline CDR1 is SQVTM and CDR2 is ANQGSEA. The CDR3 reads CSVRRGRSDTQYF. The CDR3 region has the DNA TGCAGCGTCCGCAGGGGGCGATCAGATACGCAGTATTTT.

This clone was counted a few times. This chain uses TRBV3-1 (or the pseudogene TRBV3-2) with TRBJ1-3; D ambiguous. The CDR3 loop spans 18 amino acids. Trimming left V 0 bases short and J 0 bases short, with 15 bases between. The V gene's germline CDR1 is LGHDT and CDR2 YNNKEL (reference sequence). CDR3 amino acids: CASSQDGLSRDSGNTIYF. CDR3 nucleotides: TGTGCCAGCAGCCAAGATGGACTCTCCAGAGACTCTGGAAACACCATATATTTT.

The rearrangement joins TRBV30 to TRBJ1-1; TRBD1 might be the D (5 bases). Trimming stripped 5 bases from V and 8 bases from J, with 12 bases between. Germline V lookup: CDR1 GTSNPN, CDR2 SVGIG (reference sequence). The CDR3 contains 11 residues. The CDR3 DNA reads as TGTGCCTGGGGCCAGGGAAGGGAAGCTTTCTTT. Translated, it gives CAWGQGREAFF. Full variable domain (remainder filled in from reference TRBV30 and TRBJ1-1): SQTIHQWPATLVQPVGSPLSLECTVEGTSNPNLYWYRQAAGRGLQLLFYSVGIGQISSEVPQNLSASRPQDRQFILSSKKLLLSDSGFYLCAWGQGREAFFGQGTRLTVV.

The chain carries TRBV11-2 and TRBJ1-2, with 7 nucleotides matching TRBD1. The junction had 7 bases not matched to a gene; V was cut back by 5 bases and J by 4 bases. CDR1 and CDR2 (germline): SGHAT, FQNNGV. This CDR3 is built from 14 residues. CDR3 in amino acids: CASSLWTGSYGYTF. The DNA of the CDR3 is TGTGCCAGCAGCCTCTGGACAGGAAGCTATGGCTACACCTTC.

Written as DNA, the CDR3 is TGTGCCACCAGTGGCCAAAAAGGACAGGTTTACGAGCAGTACTTC. Amino acids: CATSGQKGQVYEQYF. The rearrangement links TRBV24-1 to TRBJ2-7; 7 bases fit TRBD1. The V gene's germline CDR1 is KGHDR and CDR2 SFDVKD. V was pared by 5 bases and J by 4 bases, with 10 bases of the junction left unmatched. CDR3 length equals 15 residues.

V usage is TRBV29-1 and J usage is TRBJ2-3; 12 nucleotides agree with TRBD2. With V trimmed by 8 bases and J by 0 bases, 15 bases remained unmatched. CDR3 length: 18 residues. Per germline, CDR1 SQVTM and CDR2 ANQGSEA. The CDR3 DNA follows: TGCAGCCACACTCCACTAGCGGGGGGACCATCTAGCACAGATACGCAGTATTTT. Translating gives CSHTPLAGGPSSTDTQYF.

V is TRBV9 and J is TRBJ2-5, with D possibly TRBD1 on 5 matching bases. Per the germline V gene, CDR1 is SGDLS and CDR2 is YYNGEE. Trimming pared 0 bases from V and 0 bases from J, leaving 9 bases between. This CDR3 region has 15 residues. CDR3 sequence reads: CASSVDRLHQETQYF. The CDR3 DNA is TGTGCCAGCAGCGTAGACAGGCTCCACCAAGAGACCCAGTACTTC.

The sample holds one count of this clone. This chain joins TRBV15 and TRBJ1-5; D might be TRBD1 (6 bases). Per germline, CDR1 LNHNV and CDR2 YYDKDF (reference sequence). This CDR3 is built from 19 residues. The V end was cut by 0 bases, the J end by 1 base, with 19 bases between. The CDR3 is CATSRDGGRGVYSNQPQHF. The DNA for the CDR3 is TGTGCCACCAGCAGAGATGGAGGCAGGGGTGTCTACAGCAATCAGCCCCAGCATTTT.

The V call is TRBV3-1 (or the pseudogene TRBV3-2), the J call TRBJ2-7, with 8 positions matching TRBD1. This CDR3 has 16 residues. V shed 4 bases and J 0 bases; nucleotides not matched to a gene: 8. Germline assignment: CDR1 LGHDT and CDR2 YNNKEL (reference sequence). The CDR3 nucleotides are TGTGCCAGCAGCCCCCTCGGACAGGGCTACTCCTACGAGCAGTACTTC. It yields the protein CASSPLGQGYSYEQYF.

The V and J genes are TRBV3-1 (or the pseudogene TRBV3-2) and TRBJ2-2, with 7 bases matching TRBD2. The CDR3 has 15 residues. The germline CDR1 and CDR2 sequences are LGHDT and YNNKEL (reference sequence). The ends lost 3 bases at V and 4 bases at J; junction bases unmatched: 5. The CDR3 protein is CASSHLGRVTGELFF. Here the CDR3 DNA reads TGTGCCAGCAGCCACCTAGGGAGGGTCACCGGGGAGCTGTTTTTT.

This clone was detected only once. The chain joins TRBV2 to TRBJ2-1, with 11 bases identical to TRBD1. This CDR3 is 22 amino acids long. In germline, CDR1 is SNHLY, CDR2 FYNNEI. V was clipped by 6 bases and J by 0 bases; unmatched bases: 22. CDR3 nucleotides: TGTGCCAGCAGAGGGGGACAGGGGGGATCTAACAGACGTGGGAGCTCCTACAATGAGCAGTTCTTC. Translated: CASRGGQGGSNRRGSSYNEQFF.

The chain joins TRBV4-3 to TRBJ1-1; 8 bases match TRBD1. The V gene end was trimmed by 4 bases and the J gene end by 0 bases; junction bases not matched to a gene: 4. CDR1 is LGHNA, CDR2 YSLEER, per germline. The CDR3 contains 15 residues. CDR3: CASSPWTGMNTEAFF. The CDR3 DNA is TGCGCCAGCAGCCCATGGACAGGGATGAACACTGAAGCTTTCTTT.

The chain employs TRBV28 and TRBJ2-1, with 12 nucleotides matching TRBD2. CDR1 and CDR2 (germline): MDHEN, SYDVKM. The CDR3 sequence is 18 residues long. V gave up 5 bases and J gave up 7 bases; unmatched junction bases: 15. CDR3 DNA sequence: TGTGCCAGCAGTCCTCAAGATCTAGCGGGGGGGCCGTGGAATGAGCAGTTCTTC. As protein: CASSPQDLAGGPWNEQFF.

This chain links TRBV5-4 with TRBJ2-3; possible D gene TRBD1, 7 bases. Germline assignment: CDR1 SGHNT and CDR2 YYREEE (reference sequence). This CDR3 spans 15 amino acids. The germline V and J ends were trimmed by 0 bases and 3 bases, with 11 bases remaining between them. CDR3 DNA: TGTGCCAGCAGCTTGGACAGGGGAGGAACAGATACGCAGTATTTT. Protein sequence: CASSLDRGGTDTQYF.

This rearrangement joins TRBV3-1 (or the pseudogene TRBV3-2) to TRBJ1-3, with D uncertain. CDR3 size: 20 residues. Trimming cost V 2 bases and J 0 bases, with 23 bases left between them. CDR1 is LGHDT, CDR2 YNNKEL, per germline (reference sequence). The CDR3 reads CASSQTSKMGRLSSGNTIYF. The DNA of the CDR3 is TGTGCCAGCAGCCAAACCTCCAAAATGGGGAGATTAAGCTCTGGAAACACCATATATTTT.

This rearrangement joins TRBV6-5 to TRBJ1-1, with D possibly being TRBD1 (5 bases). This CDR3 has 14 residues. Germline V lookup: CDR1 MNHEY, CDR2 SVGAGI. Trimming pared 7 bases from V and 8 bases from J, leaving 20 bases between. CDR3 protein: CASKPPGGNREAFF. CDR3 sequence (DNA): TGTGCCAGCAAGCCACCCGGGGGGAATCGGGAAGCTTTCTTT.

The genes are TRBV7-9 and TRBJ1-1; tentatively, D is TRBD1 (6 bases). V dropped 7 bases and J dropped 3 bases, with 12 bases sitting between them. CDR1 is SEHNR and CDR2 is FQNEAQ in the germline V gene (reference sequence). This CDR3 contains 13 residues. CDR3 nucleotide sequence: TGTGCCAGCACCGGGGGCGACTACACTGAAGCTTTCTTT. It is translated as CASTGGDYTEAFF. The entire variable domain, with the rest obtained from reference TRBV7-9 and TRBJ1-1, is as follows: DTGVSQNPRHKITKRGQNVTFRCDPISEHNRLYWYRQTLGQGPEFLTYFQNEAQLEKSRLLSDRFSAERPKGSFSTLEIQRTEQGDSAMYLCASTGGDYTEAFFGQGTRLTVV.

V and J are TRBV7-3 and TRBJ2-1; the match to TRBD2 covers 16 bases. Germline CDR1 SGHTA, CDR2 FQGTGA. The CDR3 length is 16 residues. The trim removed 1 base at V and 13 bases at J, leaving 7 bases unmatched. In DNA form, the CDR3 reads TGTGCCAGCAGCTTAAGAGGGACTAGCGGGGGGGGCCGTCAGTTCTTC. Protein product: CASSLRGTSGGGRQFF.

The genes are TRBV9 and TRBJ2-2; D possibly corresponds to TRBD1 (5 bases). The ends were cut back, 4 bases at V and 1 base at J, with 8 bases in the middle. Germline V gives CDR1 SGDLS, CDR2 YYNGEE. The length of the CDR3 is 14 residues. In nucleotides, the CDR3 is TGTGCCAGCAGCAAAACAGGGAACACCGGGGAGCTGTTTTTT. Translating it yields CASSKTGNTGELFF.

This clone is medium-sized within its sample. The rearrangement uses TRBV4-3 and TRBJ1-1, with D possibly TRBD1 on 5 matching bases. CDR3 length equals 12 residues. CDR1 and CDR2 (germline): LGHNA, YSLEER. Trimming removed 6 bases at V and 8 bases at J, with 13 bases between. CDR3 in amino acids: CASSDSRGEAFF. DNA for the CDR3: TGCGCCAGCAGTGACAGTCGGGGGGAAGCTTTCTTT.

V gene TRBV5-4 combines with J gene TRBJ2-1, with TRBD1 matching over 7 bases. Losses at the gene ends were 0 bases for V and 1 base for J; bases not matched to a gene: 4. The CDR3 contains 16 residues. CDR1 and CDR2 (germline): SGHNT, YYREEE (reference sequence). In DNA form, the CDR3 reads TGTGCCAGCAGCTTGGAGCAGGGGGTATCCTACAATGAGCAGTTCTTC. Protein sequence: CASSLEQGVSYNEQFF.